This entry lists 10 T cell receptor beta chains sequenced from one sample in a study of cytotoxic CD8 clonotypes in ibrutinib-treated CLL (dated by TCRdb to the early 2020s). The library was made by the immunoSEQ multiplex PCR assay. Entries here come from immuneACCESS through TCRdb and include only in-frame sequences with V and J called. Some clones fail to appear in such tables; in the studies checked, an unresolved V gene covers under half of the shortfall, and the cause of the remainder is unknown. The sample table records about 28,000 clones; 57% of these occur just once. The ten largest clones capture 5% to 6% of the sample. Specimen: PBMCs, collected before ibrutinib treatment. These receptors all come from a human donor with chronic lymphocytic leukemia.

The chain uses TRBV7-9 and TRBJ2-3, with D possibly TRBD2 on 5 matching bases. The CDR3 extends over 14 amino acids. Trimming stripped 5 bases from V and 6 bases from J, with 15 bases between. The V gene's germline CDR1 is SEHNR and CDR2 FQNEAQ (reference sequence). The CDR3 nucleotides read TGTGCCAGCAGCCGGGGATCCCTCACCGATACGCAGTATTTT. It codes for CASSRGSLTDTQYF.

The J gene is TRBJ2-3, the V gene TRBV7-6; D remains unclear. V was cut by 8 bases and J by 2 bases, with 14 bases left in between. CDR1 and CDR2 from the germline V gene are SGHVS and FNYEAQ. The CDR3 covers 14 residues. As DNA, the CDR3 is TGTGCCAGCTCACCCCCCGGGCCCACAGATACGCAGTATTTT. Its translation is CASSPPGPTDTQYF. The variable domain in full, with the rest retrieved from reference TRBV7-6 and TRBJ2-3, is GAGVSQSPRYKVTKRGQDVALRCDPISGHVSLYWYRQALGQGPEFLTYFNYEAQQDKSGLPNDRFSAERPEGSISTLTIQRTEQRDSAMYRCASSPPGPTDTQYFGPGTRLTVL.

This clone was seen more than once but under ten times. The chain couples TRBV18 to TRBJ1-1; 8 bases map to TRBD1. The CDR3 length is 15 residues. The germline V gene encodes CDR1 KGHSH and CDR2 LQKENI. Germline trimming cut 3 bases from V and 4 bases from J; bases unmatched to any gene: 7. The CDR3 nucleotides read TGTGCCAGCTCACCGACAGGGGTGATCGGCACTGAAGCTTTCTTT. Its translation: CASSPTGVIGTEAFF.

The chain employs TRBV19 and TRBJ1-4; unclear D gene. The CDR3 length is 15 residues. Germline values: CDR1 LNHDA, CDR2 SQIVND (reference sequence). Trimming left V 7 bases short and J 1 base short, with 13 bases between. The CDR3 protein is CASNDGWRTNEKLFF. The CDR3 bases are TGTGCCAGTAACGACGGGTGGAGAACTAATGAAAAACTGTTTTTT.

V gene TRBV27 combines with J gene TRBJ2-2; unclear D gene. From germline, CDR1 is MNHEY and CDR2 SMNVEV (reference sequence). Trimming cost V 9 bases and J 0 bases, with 11 bases left between them. The CDR3 totals 14 residues. CDR3 residues: CASRILSNTGELFF. The CDR3 nucleotides are TGTGCCAGTCGAATACTCTCGAACACCGGGGAGCTGTTTTTT.

This clone was observed a few times. V usage is TRBV7-3 and J usage is TRBJ2-3; 11 bases align to TRBD2. This CDR3 is 19 amino acids long. The V segment lost 3 bases and the J segment 3 bases; nucleotides outside the gene matches: 14. The V gene's germline CDR1 is SGHTA and CDR2 FQGTGA. In DNA, the CDR3 is TGTGCCAGCAGCTTCGTCAAGGGGCCACTAGCGGGAGAGACAGATACGCAGTATTTT. This sequence encodes CASSFVKGPLAGETDTQYF.

The chain employs TRBV6-5 and TRBJ2-7; the D gene is possibly TRBD1 (5 bases). This CDR3 spans 14 amino acids. Germline CDR1 MNHEY, CDR2 SVGAGI. The V and J ends lost 7 bases and 0 bases respectively, with 13 bases between them. The CDR3 loop is CASKRSGISYEQYF. CDR3 bases: TGTGCCAGCAAACGCTCAGGGATCTCCTACGAGCAGTACTTC.

The J gene is TRBJ2-6, the V gene TRBV10-1; no definite D call. This CDR3 region has 17 residues. CDR1 and CDR2 from the germline V gene are WNHNN and SYGVQD (reference sequence). Trimming took off 5 bases at V and 5 bases at J, with 19 bases between the two ends. Here the CDR3 DNA reads TGCGCCAGCAGTCGTTATGCCGCACAAAGTCGGGCCAACGTCCTGACTTTC. It yields the protein CASSRYAAQSRANVLTF.

This clone was found a few times. The chain couples TRBV28 to TRBJ2-7, with 9 bases matching TRBD1. The ends lost 5 bases at V and 5 bases at J; junction bases unmatched: 7. Looked up from germline, CDR1 is MDHEN and CDR2 is SYDVKM. This CDR3 region has 14 residues. The CDR3 loop reads CASSLRDRDHEQYF. CDR3 coding DNA: TGTGCCAGCAGTCTCCGGGACAGGGACCACGAGCAGTACTTC.

This sequence joins TRBV10-1 and TRBJ1-1; D is ambiguous. The CDR3 is 13 residues long. Trimming removed 3 bases at V and 1 base at J, with 6 bases between. Germline CDR1 is WNHNN and CDR2 is SYGVQD (reference sequence). The CDR3 protein is CASSESGNTEAFF. The DNA for the CDR3 is TGCGCCAGCAGTGAATCTGGGAACACTGAAGCTTTCTTT.